This TCR beta chain was sequenced during a study of CXCR3-negative and CXCR3-positive naive CD8 T cells. Study-wide context: Sequencing gave 110 million to 150 million TRB reads overall, about 1.5 +/- 0.3 million per library. The study's findings and limits: Memory CD8+ T cell repertoires were far less diverse than both naive subsets. PBMCs showed partially decreased CXCR3 expression after cryopreservation, and most assays used fresh PBMCs.

It was by 5' RACE with UMI labels that the TRB cDNA libraries were prepared. TCRdb reprocessed the 5' RACE reads and reports one entry per CDR3 protein, with no DNA. With tens of thousands of distinct CDR3 sequences in the sample, the ten largest clones hold approximately 10%. In the case of this clonotype: What it binds is unknown.

The CDR3 loop spans 13 amino acids. The germline V gene encodes CDR1 SQVTM and CDR2 ANQGSEA. This sequence was found in a human donor in good health. Some clones in this sample may be carry-over from other donors' samples. The chain carries TRBV29-1 and TRBJ1-4. Sequencing used memory CD8+ T cells from blood. The CDR3 protein is CSVEPTTNEKLFF.